This TCR beta chain comes out of a study of cytomegalovirus exposure and HLA in healthy donors. Findings and caveats of the study: A later analysis, which compared TCR beta chains of equal frequency, found the HLA-associated ones more clonally expanded.

The study ran its PCR with 60 Vbeta and 13 Jbeta primers. TCRdb's copy holds only in-frame clones and misses some; the assay was immunoSEQ multiplex PCR. Altogether around 150,000 clones are present, 60% to 80% being singletons, with the ten largest covering under 1.5%. This clone has a single count. The antigen remains undetermined. The length of the CDR3 is 15 residues. V lost 1 base, J lost 5 bases, and 14 bases lay in between. Germline CDR1 reads SEHNR; CDR2 reads FQNEAQ (reference sequence). The clonotype was recovered from a male donor in good health and CMV-seronegative. The chain has TRBV7-9 and TRBJ1-2, with D possibly TRBD1 on 5 matching bases. Material for sequencing was PBMCs. CDR3 in DNA: TGTGCCAGCAGCTTAGGAGTAGCAGGGAGGTATGGCTACACCTTC. This sequence encodes CASSLGVAGRYGYTF.